The 6 T cell receptor beta chains below all came from one sample that was sequenced in a study of blood T cell repertoires in COVID-19. Method: immunoSEQ multiplex PCR; TCRdb's copy keeps in-frame clones and lacks some. The sample holds about 120,000 clones, around 83% seen once. The sample comprised peripheral blood. Receptors originate from an elderly man with active or convalescent COVID-19.

The V and J genes are TRBV6-5 and TRBJ1-1; 9 nucleotides align to TRBD1. V shed 6 bases and J 2 bases; nucleotides not matched to a gene: 4. CDR3 length equals 14 residues. The germline gives CDR1 MNHEY, CDR2 SVGAGI. The CDR3 DNA is TGTGCCAGCAGAATGGGACAGGGAAACACTGAAGCTTTCTTT. Translation: CASRMGQGNTEAFF.

This chain connects TRBV11-3 to TRBJ2-5; D remains ambiguous. The germline V gene has CDR1 SGHNT and CDR2 YENEEA. Trimming left V 4 bases short and J 2 bases short, with 8 bases between. The CDR3 loop spans 13 amino acids. For the CDR3, the DNA is TGTGCCAGCAGCTCTACGTTTCAAGAGACCCAGTACTTC. Amino acids: CASSSTFQETQYF.

The J gene is TRBJ1-5, the V gene TRBV30; no clear D. Germline V gene lookup returns CDR1 GTSNPN and CDR2 SVGIG (reference sequence). Trimming left V 5 bases short and J 2 bases short, with 10 bases between. The CDR3 runs 13 residues. This CDR3 is CAWSGDGNQPQHF. In DNA form, the CDR3 reads TGTGCCTGGTCGGGAGACGGCAATCAGCCCCAGCATTTT.

This clone appeared a few times. The chain uses TRBV5-1 and TRBJ2-7; TRBD2 aligns across 8 bases. There are 14 residues in the CDR3. CDR1 and CDR2 (germline): SGHRS, YFSETQ. Trimming removed 2 bases from V and 4 bases from J; junction bases left unmatched: 5. CDR3 loop: CASSLERGLYEQYF. For the CDR3, the DNA is TGCGCCAGCAGCTTAGAGCGGGGGTTGTACGAGCAGTACTTC.

This sequence joins TRBV5-1 and TRBJ1-2; 7 bases are shared with TRBD1. The V segment lost 5 bases and the J segment 4 bases; nucleotides outside the gene matches: 5. Germline CDR1 and CDR2: SGHRS and YFSETQ. The CDR3 has 13 amino acids. The CDR3 DNA is TGCGCCAGCAGGAAGGGGGCTGGCTATGGCTACACCTTC. Encoded protein: CASRKGAGYGYTF.

The V gene is TRBV10-3, the J gene TRBJ1-4, with D perhaps matching TRBD1 (5 bases). V was cut by 6 bases and J by 5 bases, with 13 bases left in between. Germline values: CDR1 ENHRY, CDR2 SYGVKD. CDR3 length equals 14 residues. CDR3 residues: CAIRPDRWNEKLFF. The CDR3 nucleotides read TGTGCCATCAGGCCTGACAGATGGAATGAAAAACTGTTTTTT.